The 21 T cell receptor beta chains in this list originate from one sample, sequenced in a study of T cells after yellow fever vaccination. TCRdb re-called the 5' RACE reads through MiXCR, storing one row per CDR3 protein. The sample contains 150,000 to 200,000 distinct CDR3 sequences, approximately 10% of which appear only once. Sequencing used CD8+ T cells sorted from PBMCs, obtained 15 days after the yellow fever booster vaccination. These receptors were taken from a man aged 18 to 29 who received the YFV17D yellow fever vaccine.

Many counts were recorded for this clonotype. V gene TRBV4-3 combines with J gene TRBJ2-2; D is undetermined. This CDR3 is built from 16 residues. The V end was cut by 0 bases, the J end by 1 base, with 9 bases between. Germline V gene sequence: CDR1 LGHNA, CDR2 YSLEER. The CDR3 spells CASSQDRSENTGELFF. The CDR3 nucleotides read TGCGCCAGCAGCCAAGATAGGAGCGAGAACACCGGGGAGCTGTTTTTT.

This sequence joins TRBV4-3 and TRBJ2-7, with a weak D call TRBD1 (6 bases). Germline-derived CDR1 and CDR2 are LGHNA and YSLEER. The CDR3 contains 14 residues. V was shortened by 4 bases and J by 2 bases, with 12 bases between the two germline ends. The CDR3, as DNA: TGCGCCAGCAGCCCAGGGGAGAGGACCTACGAGCAGTACTTC. Protein sequence: CASSPGERTYEQYF.

This chain links TRBV5-1 with TRBJ1-1; 7 nucleotides align to TRBD1. CDR3 length: 14 residues. CDR1 SGHRS and CDR2 YFSETQ come from the germline V gene. With V trimmed by 5 bases and J by 2 bases, 6 bases remained unmatched. The CDR3 DNA is TGCGCCAGCAGTACGGGACAGATAAACACTGAAGCTTTCTTT. Its protein product is CASSTGQINTEAFF.

The chain joins TRBV7-6 to TRBJ1-1; no clear D. Deletions cut 6 bases from V and 6 bases from J, with 14 bases between. The CDR3 has 13 residues. CDR1 and CDR2 (germline): SGHVS, FNYEAQ. CDR3 in DNA: TGTGCCAGCAGTCAGAAGGGCGGTTCTGAAGCTTTCTTT. It yields the protein CASSQKGGSEAFF.

This chain links TRBV19 with TRBJ1-5, with D hard to call. The V end lost 5 bases, the J end lost 5 bases, and 7 bases lay between the germline ends. Germline CDR1 is LNHDA and CDR2 is SQIVND (reference sequence). This CDR3 has 12 amino acids. This CDR3 is CASSSAYQPQHF. In DNA form, the CDR3 reads TGTGCCAGTAGTTCGGCCTATCAGCCCCAGCATTTT. Full variable domain (outside the CDR3, taken from reference TRBV19 and TRBJ1-5): DGGITQSPKYLFRKEGQNVTLSCEQNLNHDAMYWYRQDPGQGLRLIYYSQIVNDFQKGDIAEGYSVSREKKESFPLTVTSAQKNPTAFYLCASSSAYQPQHFGDGTRLSIL.

The genes are TRBV6-4 and TRBJ2-5; D may correspond to TRBD1 or TRBD2 (5 bases each). The germline V gene has CDR1 MRHNA and CDR2 SNTAGT. This CDR3 contains 13 residues. Trimming shortened V by 4 bases and J by 3 bases, and 9 bases separated the two germline ends. CDR3 residues: CASSVWGKETQYF. CDR3 bases: TGTGCCAGCAGTGTTTGGGGGAAAGAGACCCAGTACTTC.

This clonotype was observed many times. The chain carries TRBV24-1 and TRBJ2-2; D gene ambiguous. Germline CDR1 KGHDR, CDR2 SFDVKD. CDR3 length: 14 residues. V was pared by 5 bases and J by 3 bases, with 9 bases between. CDR3 nucleotides: TGTGCCACCAGTGGACTTACCTACACCGGGGAGCTGTTTTTT. It translates to CATSGLTYTGELFF.

This clonotype was observed many times. This sequence joins TRBV14 and TRBJ2-4; the D is unclear. The CDR3 spans 14 residues. Trimming removed 0 bases at V and 5 bases at J, with 8 bases between. Germline V gene sequence: CDR1 SGHDN, CDR2 FVKESK. The CDR3 is CASSQEVWENIQYF. For the CDR3, the DNA is TGTGCCAGCAGCCAAGAGGTTTGGGAAAACATTCAGTACTTC. The full variable domain, rest sourced from reference TRBV14 and TRBJ2-4, is EAGVTQFPSHSVIEKGQTVTLRCDPISGHDNLYWYRRVMGKEIKFLLHFVKESKQDESGMPNNRFLAERTGGTYSTLKVQPAELEDSGVYFCASSQEVWENIQYFGAGTRLSVL.

This clonotype was counted at least ten times. Relative to the germline gene, one junction end is altered; a read error may explain this. The CDR3 bases are TGCGCCAGCAGCTTGGTCACCGGGGAGCTGTTTTTT. It translates to CASSLVTGELFF. The V call is TRBV7-9, the J call TRBJ2-2; no definite D call. The CDR3 sequence is 12 residues long. CDR1 SEHNR and CDR2 FQNEAQ come from the germline V gene (reference sequence).

In this sample, this clonotype turned up a few times. The V and J genes are TRBV5-1 and TRBJ1-1; no reliable D call. V was clipped by 1 base and J by 6 bases, with 10 bases between them. The CDR3 totals 13 residues. CDR1 is SGHRS, CDR2 YFSETQ, per germline. CDR3 region: CASSLIGRAEAFF. The DNA for the CDR3 is TGCGCCAGCAGCTTGATCGGGAGGGCTGAAGCTTTCTTT.

V is TRBV4-3 and J is TRBJ2-3; possibly TRBD2 for D (6 bases). The CDR3 contains 20 residues. V lost 3 bases and J lost 1, with 26 bases in between. The germline gives CDR1 LGHNA, CDR2 YSLEER. The DNA for the CDR3 is TGCGCCAGCAGCCAGGAATCTACTATGGTAGCGGACTGGCGCACAGATACGCAGTATTTT. Translated: CASSQESTMVADWRTDTQYF.

This clonotype was found a few times. The chain carries TRBV7-9 and TRBJ1-1, with TRBD1 identical over 7 bases. This CDR3 region has 14 residues. Looked up from germline, CDR1 is SEHNR and CDR2 is FQNEAQ (reference sequence). Germline trimming cut 5 bases from V and 3 bases from J; bases unmatched to any gene: 6. DNA for the CDR3: TGTGCCAGCAGCACTTCGACAGGGTACACTGAAGCTTTCTTT. It specifies CASSTSTGYTEAFF.

This clonotype was seen only a few times. The chain has TRBV30 and TRBJ2-7; D remains ambiguous. This CDR3 is built from 13 residues. Germline CDR1 is GTSNPN and CDR2 is SVGIG (reference sequence). V lost 5 bases to trimming and J lost 0 bases, with 11 bases between them. DNA for the CDR3: TGTGCCTGGGCCGCGGCGAGCTCCTACGAGCAGTACTTC. Protein sequence: CAWAAASSYEQYF.

This sequence joins TRBV15 and TRBJ2-1; D not resolved. Per the germline V gene, CDR1 is LNHNV and CDR2 is YYDKDF (reference sequence). This CDR3 spans 14 amino acids. V was cut by 4 bases and J by 1 base, with 8 bases left in between. Here the CDR3 DNA reads TGTGCCACCAGCATACGGTTGTCCTACAATGAGCAGTTCTTC. Translating gives CATSIRLSYNEQFF.

This chain uses TRBV14 with TRBJ2-7, with D tentatively TRBD1 or TRBD2 (5 bases each). Trimming took 7 bases from V and 3 from J, leaving 16 bases between them. The CDR3 sequence is 14 residues long. CDR1 and CDR2 (germline): SGHDN, FVKESK. The CDR3 region is CASKLRDGYYEQYF. CDR3 bases: TGTGCCAGCAAGTTACGGGACGGCTACTACGAGCAGTACTTC.

This clonotype was recorded a few times. The chain combines TRBV4-1 with TRBJ2-4; D is possibly TRBD2 (5 bases). CDR1 and CDR2 from the germline V gene are MGHRA and YSYEKL. The CDR3 has 13 residues. V lost 4 bases and J lost 7, with 11 bases in between. CDR3 sequence (DNA): TGCGCCAGCAGCCCGATGGGGAGTAACATTCAGTACTTC. Residues: CASSPMGSNIQYF.

This chain connects TRBV4-3 to TRBJ2-2, with 11 bases that match TRBD2. The CDR3 has 18 residues. Trimming at V came to 0 bases and at J to 1 base, leaving 4 bases not matched to a gene. CDR1 is LGHNA and CDR2 is YSLEER in the germline V gene. The CDR3 nucleotides are TGCGCCAGCAGCCAAGATCCTAGCGGGGGGATGAACACCGGGGAGCTGTTTTTT. It is translated as CASSQDPSGGMNTGELFF.

This clonotype was seen more than once but under ten times. The chain joins TRBV7-2 to TRBJ2-1; 16 nucleotides align to TRBD2. Germline CDR1 and CDR2: SGHTA and FQGNSA. This CDR3 contains 16 residues. The V segment lost 0 bases and the J segment 10 bases; nucleotides outside the gene matches: 3. DNA for the CDR3: TGTGCCAGCAGCTTAGCCGGGACTAGCGGGGGGGAAGAGCAGTTCTTC. Translated, it gives CASSLAGTSGGEEQFF.

The chain recombines TRBV28 with TRBJ2-7, with D hard to call. V was cut by 6 bases and J by 6 bases, with 15 bases left in between. CDR3 length equals 13 residues. Germline-derived CDR1 and CDR2 are MDHEN and SYDVKM. The CDR3: CASSRRVLSEQYV. The CDR3 DNA follows: TGTGCCAGCAGCCGCCGGGTCCTCTCCGAGCAGTACGTC.

This clonotype was observed a few times. The CDR3 nucleotides read TGTGCCAGCAGGTCAACTAGCGGGGACAGCACAGATACGCAGTATTTT. This translates into CASRSTSGDSTDTQYF. This sequence joins TRBV3-1 and TRBJ2-3; 10 bases are a match to TRBD2. Germline lookup yields CDR1 LGHDT and CDR2 YNNKEL (reference sequence). With V trimmed by 6 bases and J by 0 bases, 6 bases remained unmatched. This CDR3 has 16 residues.

This chain joins TRBV4-3 and TRBJ2-2; D gene ambiguous. The CDR3 consists of 17 residues. Between the trimmed V and J ends, which lost 0 bases and 0 bases, there was a span of 11 bases. The germline gives CDR1 LGHNA, CDR2 YSLEER. The DNA for the CDR3 is TGCGCCAGCAGCCAAGAAAAATGGCGGCCGAACACCGGGGAGCTGTTTTTT. Amino acid sequence: CASSQEKWRPNTGELFF.